One sample yielded the 28 T cell receptor beta chains listed below, sequenced in a study of T cell responses to AZD1222 COVID-19 vaccine. Libraries were prepared by immunoSEQ multiplex PCR; TCRdb keeps only in-frame clonotypes and omits some of them. The sample comprises about 93,000 clones, roughly 91% of which are singletons, and roughly 2.8% rests with the top ten. The input for sequencing was peripheral blood, taken on day 0 of MenACWY control vaccination. Source of these receptors: an adult in good health.

This chain uses TRBV3-1 (or the pseudogene TRBV3-2) with TRBJ1-5; a weak D match, TRBD1 (6 bases). V lost 4 bases and J lost 0, with 22 bases in between. This CDR3 has 19 residues. Germline CDR1 and CDR2: LGHDT and YNNKEL (reference sequence). CDR3 residues: CASSPGAATGPYSNQPQHF. The DNA of the CDR3 is TGTGCCAGCAGCCCAGGGGCCGCCACAGGTCCCTATAGCAATCAGCCCCAGCATTTT.

This chain uses TRBV20-1 with TRBJ1-5, with D unresolved. Trimming cost V 3 bases and J 6 bases, with 21 bases left between them. The CDR3 has 16 residues. The germline V gene encodes CDR1 DFQATT and CDR2 SNEGSKA (reference sequence). CDR3 coding DNA: TGCAGTGCTAGTCCTAAGAGAGGGTTTTATGGTCAGCCCCAGCATTTT. Translating gives CSASPKRGFYGQPQHF.

The V and J genes are TRBV11-3 and TRBJ1-1; 7 nucleotides match TRBD1. The germline gives CDR1 SGHNT, CDR2 YENEEA. With 5 bases clipped from V and 1 base from J, the junction kept 4 bases outside the gene matches. CDR3 size: 14 residues. The CDR3 sequence: CASSRQGPNTEAFF. The CDR3 region has the DNA TGTGCCAGCAGCCGACAGGGCCCGAACACTGAAGCTTTCTTT.

The rearrangement uses TRBV19 and TRBJ1-3; D ambiguous. Trimming left V 4 bases short and J 6 bases short, with 13 bases between. This CDR3 is 14 amino acids long. Germline V gene data show CDR1 as LNHDA and CDR2 as SQIVND (reference sequence). CDR3 amino acids: CASSTGAGENTIYF. The DNA of the CDR3 is TGTGCCAGTAGTACTGGTGCAGGAGAAAACACCATATATTTT.

The chain joins TRBV2 to TRBJ2-1; D is uncertain. The CDR3 is 15 residues long. CDR1 is SNHLY and CDR2 is FYNNEI in the germline V gene. V was shortened by 8 bases and J by 0 bases, with 14 bases between the two germline ends. This CDR3 reads CASEKAPSSYNEQFF. The DNA of the CDR3 is TGTGCCAGCGAAAAGGCTCCGAGCTCCTACAATGAGCAGTTCTTC.

In this sample, this clone turned up a few times. This rearrangement joins TRBV7-9 to TRBJ1-1; D gene uncertain. This CDR3 spans 12 amino acids. Germline CDR1 and CDR2: SEHNR and FQNEAQ (reference sequence). V lost 1 base, J lost 7 bases, and 7 bases lay in between. CDR3 amino acids: CASSLGLGEAFF. The CDR3 nucleotides read TGTGCCAGCAGCTTAGGGCTGGGTGAAGCTTTCTTT.

The V call is TRBV30, the J call TRBJ1-2, with TRBD1 matching over 7 bases. The germline V gene encodes CDR1 GTSNPN and CDR2 SVGIG (reference sequence). This CDR3 spans 14 amino acids. V was clipped by 0 bases and J by 4 bases; unmatched bases: 5. The CDR3 protein is CAWSVLPGGYGYTF. The CDR3 DNA follows: TGTGCCTGGAGTGTACTTCCAGGGGGCTATGGCTACACCTTC. Variable domain in full (rest from reference TRBV30 and TRBJ1-2): SQTIHQWPATLVQPVGSPLSLECTVEGTSNPNLYWYRQAAGRGLQLLFYSVGIGQISSEVPQNLSASRPQDRQFILSSKKLLLSDSGFYLCAWSVLPGGYGYTFGSGTRLTVV.

The chain couples TRBV7-9 to TRBJ1-1; possibly TRBD1 for D (6 bases). Germline-derived CDR1 and CDR2 are SEHNR and FQNEAQ (reference sequence). This CDR3 is built from 14 residues. Trimming took off 4 bases at V and 0 bases at J, with 9 bases between the two ends. Here the CDR3 reads CASSSQGMNTEAFF. For the CDR3, the DNA is TGTGCCAGCAGCTCTCAGGGGATGAACACTGAAGCTTTCTTT. The whole variable domain, filled in from reference TRBV7-9 and TRBJ1-1, reads DTGVSQNPRHKITKRGQNVTFRCDPISEHNRLYWYRQTLGQGPEFLTYFQNEAQLEKSRLLSDRFSAERPKGSFSTLEIQRTEQGDSAMYLCASSSQGMNTEAFFGQGTRLTVV.

This clone was observed a handful of times. The chain links TRBV4-1 to TRBJ2-1; perhaps TRBD2 as D (6 bases). Germline V gene lookup returns CDR1 MGHRA and CDR2 YSYEKL. CDR3 length equals 14 residues. V shed 5 bases and J shed 8 bases, with 16 bases lying between them. The CDR3, as DNA: TGCGCCAGCAGCGCTCGACTAGGTCTCGATGAGCAGTTCTTC. Residues: CASSARLGLDEQFF.

V usage is TRBV2 and J usage is TRBJ1-2; 8 nucleotides align to TRBD1. Looked up from germline, CDR1 is SNHLY and CDR2 is FYNNEI. The CDR3 is made up of 14 amino acids. The V gene end was trimmed by 6 bases and the J gene end by 3 bases; junction bases not matched to a gene: 6. The CDR3 DNA is TGTGCCAGCAGATACTCGGGACAGGACTATGGCTACACCTTC. The encoded protein is CASRYSGQDYGYTF.

This clone has just one count. This chain links TRBV28 with TRBJ1-2, with D hard to call. This CDR3 has 11 residues. V lost 6 bases, J lost 7 bases, and 9 bases lay in between. CDR1 and CDR2 from the germline V gene are MDHEN and SYDVKM. The CDR3 here is CASRQNAGYTF. The CDR3 DNA reads as TGTGCCAGCAGACAGAACGCTGGCTACACCTTC.

This clone was counted only a few times. This chain joins TRBV10-3 and TRBJ1-5, with D unclear. The CDR3 extends over 13 amino acids. Germline V gives CDR1 ENHRY, CDR2 SYGVKD. V was trimmed by 8 bases and J by 0 bases, leaving 8 bases between them. DNA of the CDR3: TGTGCCATCGGTAAGGATAGCAATCAGCCCCAGCATTTT. It is translated as CAIGKDSNQPQHF.

The chain couples TRBV7-9 to TRBJ2-6; TRBD2 might be the D (6 bases). Trimming left V 4 bases short and J 0 bases short, with 16 bases between. The CDR3 runs to 18 residues. Germline V gene lookup returns CDR1 SEHNR and CDR2 FQNEAQ (reference sequence). CDR3 loop: CASSSSTSIVSGANVLTF. CDR3 sequence (DNA): TGTGCCAGCAGCTCCTCGACTAGTATAGTCTCTGGGGCCAACGTCCTGACTTTC.

The chain joins TRBV5-5 to TRBJ1-2; 10 positions agree with TRBD1. The CDR3 contains 16 residues. The germline gives CDR1 SGHKS, CDR2 YYEKEE (reference sequence). Losses at the gene ends were 4 bases for V and 5 bases for J; bases not matched to a gene: 11. This chain's CDR3 is CASSPRGGQGIYGYTF. CDR3 bases: TGTGCCAGCAGCCCCCGGGGGGGACAGGGGATTTATGGCTACACCTTC.

The chain's CDR3 is CAWNWQGLLGYTF. In DNA form, the CDR3 reads TGTGCCTGGAATTGGCAGGGCCTCTTAGGCTACACCTTC. This chain uses TRBV30 with TRBJ1-2, with D perhaps TRBD1 (5 bases). CDR3 length: 13 residues. The germline V and J ends were trimmed by 4 bases and 8 bases, with 17 bases remaining between them. Germline V CDR1 and CDR2: GTSNPN, SVGIG (reference sequence).

The rearrangement joins TRBV6-2 or TRBV6-3 to TRBJ2-2, with D perhaps matching TRBD1 or TRBD2 (6 bases each). Trimming removed 2 bases from V and 1 base from J, with 11 bases in between. This CDR3 contains 16 residues. Germline V gene data show CDR1 as MNHEY and CDR2 as SVGEGT. CDR3 residues: CASSYGGLGNTGELFF. CDR3 nucleotide sequence: TGTGCCAGCAGTTACGGGGGGCTTGGGAACACCGGGGAGCTGTTTTTT.

The genes are TRBV5-5 and TRBJ2-7, with 9 bases fitting TRBD2. V lost 3 bases and J lost 6; bases outside the gene matches: 16. Looked up from germline, CDR1 is SGHKS and CDR2 is YYEKEE (reference sequence). CDR3 length equals 17 residues. CDR3 in DNA: TGTGCCAGCAGCTCGGCAGTGCGGGGGGGGCCGCCGGGCGAGCAGTACTTC. It specifies CASSSAVRGGPPGEQYF.

CDR3 DNA sequence: TGTGCCTGGGATAGGGACAGGGTAAGAAACAATGAGCAGTTCTTC. Translated: CAWDRDRVRNNEQFF. The genes are TRBV30 and TRBJ2-1, with 9 nucleotides matching TRBD1. V shed 5 bases and J 5 bases; nucleotides not matched to a gene: 10. The CDR3 is made up of 15 amino acids. Germline loops: CDR1 GTSNPN, CDR2 SVGIG (reference sequence).

V is TRBV28 and J is TRBJ2-7; D is perhaps TRBD1 or TRBD2 (6 bases each). CDR3 length equals 14 residues. Germline CDR1 and CDR2: MDHEN and SYDVKM. The V gene lost 8 bases and the J gene lost 1 base, with 15 bases spanning the gap. The CDR3 here is CASAYGGLSYEQYF. CDR3 nucleotides: TGTGCCAGCGCCTACGGGGGCCTTTCCTACGAGCAGTACTTC.

In the case of this clone: The sample carries other DNA sequences with the same CDR3. The rearrangement links TRBV11-2 to TRBJ2-7; the D is unclear. The CDR3 has 14 residues. The germline V gene has CDR1 SGHAT and CDR2 FQNNGV. V was cut by 2 bases and J by 2 bases, with 10 bases left in between. CDR3: CASSLRAGAYEQYF. Here the CDR3 DNA reads TGTGCCAGCAGCTTACGGGCAGGAGCCTACGAGCAGTACTTC. The entire variable domain, with the rest obtained from reference TRBV11-2 and TRBJ2-7, is as follows: EAGVAQSPRYKIIEKRQSVAFWCNPISGHATLYWYQQILGQGPKLLIQFQNNGVVDDSQLPKDRFSAERLKGVDSTLKIQPAKLEDSAVYLCASSLRAGAYEQYFGPGTRLTVT.

The rearrangement uses TRBV9 and TRBJ2-3, with D perhaps matching TRBD1 or TRBD2 (6 bases each). The CDR3 sequence is 16 residues long. CDR1 is SGDLS, CDR2 YYNGEE, per germline. The V end lost 0 bases, the J end lost 4 bases, and 15 bases lay between the germline ends. Here the CDR3 reads CASSVALGGRADTQYF. CDR3 DNA: TGTGCCAGCAGCGTAGCTTTAGGGGGGCGGGCAGATACGCAGTATTTT. Supplemented by reference TRBV9 and TRBJ2-3, the full variable domain reads DSGVTQTPKHLITATGQRVTLRCSPRSGDLSVYWYQQSLDQGLQFLIQYYNGEERAKGNILERFSAQQFPDLHSELNLSSLELGDSALYFCASSVALGGRADTQYFGPGTRLTVL.

The chain uses TRBV2 and TRBJ1-5; weak D call: TRBD1 (5 bases). The CDR3 extends over 16 amino acids. Trimming pared 4 bases from V and 1 base from J, leaving 14 bases between. The germline CDR1 and CDR2 sequences are SNHLY and FYNNEI. The DNA for the CDR3 is TGTGCCAGCAGTGTTCAGGGAAGTTGGAGCAATCAGCCCCAGCATTTT. Translated: CASSVQGSWSNQPQHF.

The genes are TRBV6-2 or TRBV6-3 and TRBJ2-7, with D possibly being TRBD1 or TRBD2 (5 bases each). The CDR3 sequence is 14 residues long. Germline CDR1 and CDR2: MNHEY and SVGEGT. Trimming removed 1 base at V and 2 bases at J, with 9 bases between. The CDR3 DNA is TGTGCCAGCAGTTACTTCGGGGCCACCTACGAGCAGTACTTC. Translation gives CASSYFGATYEQYF.

This chain joins TRBV3-1 (or the pseudogene TRBV3-2) and TRBJ2-2; 8 nucleotides match TRBD2. CDR1 LGHDT and CDR2 YNNKEL come from the germline V gene (reference sequence). Germline trimming cut 1 base from V and 5 bases from J; bases unmatched to any gene: 6. There are 16 residues in the CDR3. The CDR3 DNA is TGTGCCAGCAGCCAAGGGATTAGCGGGGTAACCGGGGAGCTGTTTTTT. This gives the protein CASSQGISGVTGELFF.

This sequence joins TRBV10-3 and TRBJ1-5; the match to TRBD1 covers 8 bases. This CDR3 has 13 residues. Unmatched junction bases numbered 4, after V lost 8 bases and J lost 4 bases. Germline values: CDR1 ENHRY, CDR2 SYGVKD. CDR3 in DNA: TGTGCCATCGCGGACAGGGAAAATCAGCCCCAGCATTTT. Its translation: CAIADRENQPQHF.

This clone showed up just once. The chain carries TRBV18 and TRBJ2-7; D gene unclear. Germline values: CDR1 KGHSH, CDR2 LQKENI. Trimming took off 2 bases at V and 6 bases at J, with 14 bases between the two ends. The CDR3 runs to 14 residues. Here the CDR3 reads CASSPASELVEQYF. CDR3 bases: TGTGCCAGCTCACCAGCTTCGGAATTGGTCGAGCAGTACTTC.

CDR3 protein: CASRGTGGSYEQYF. The CDR3 nucleotides read TGTGCCAGCAGGGGGACAGGGGGCTCCTACGAGCAGTACTTC. The chain recombines TRBV28 with TRBJ2-7, with 11 positions matching TRBD1. The J segment lost 0 bases and the V segment lost 6 bases, leaving 1 base of the junction unmatched. Germline values: CDR1 MDHEN, CDR2 SYDVKM. The CDR3 covers 14 residues.

The chain combines TRBV27 with TRBJ1-1, with TRBD1 identical over 8 bases. Per the germline V gene, CDR1 is MNHEY and CDR2 is SMNVEV (reference sequence). This CDR3 comprises 15 residues. Trimming cost V 3 bases and J 5 bases; bases outside gene matches: 8. This chain's CDR3 is CASSFAGGSFTEAFF. CDR3 nucleotides: TGTGCCAGCAGTTTTGCAGGGGGCTCGTTTACTGAAGCTTTCTTT.